These T cell receptor beta chains were read from a single sample in a study of OX40 agonist ivuxolimab in advanced cancers. Assay used: immunoSEQ multiplex PCR; TCRdb lists only in-frame clones, some missing. Among 20,000 to 30,000 clones listed, 88% were seen once. This specimen was CD4+ or CD8+ T cells sorted from blood, taken in a trial of the OX40 agonist ivuxolimab. Receptor source: an adult with an advanced solid tumor such as melanoma, head and neck, liver or kidney cancer. Each CDR3 is given with its conserved first and last residue. Fields, in order: V gene, clone size, J gene, D gene, CDR3 protein, CDR3 DNA. D genes are given only for firm matches. Clone size is stated in some rows and not others, as once, few, many or a class when expanded.

TRBV30,-,TRBJ2-3,TRBD2,CAWSVRGPGLAGVSSSTDTQYF,TGTGCCTGGAGTGTAAGGGGTCCGGGACTAGCGGGGGTTTCCTCTAGCACAGATACGCAGTATTTT
TRBV7-9,-,TRBJ2-5,-,CASSLGGRQETQYF,TGTGCCAGCAGCTTAGGAGGGAGGCAAGAGACCCAGTACTTC
TRBV14,-,TRBJ1-2,-,CASSQDRSAYGYTF,TGTGCCAGCAGCCAAGATAGGTCAGCTTATGGCTACACCTTC
TRBV5-4,-,TRBJ2-2,TRBD1,CASSLADRLTGELFF,TGTGCCAGCAGCTTGGCGGACAGGCTAACCGGGGAGCTGTTTTTT
TRBV28,-,TRBJ2-1,TRBD1,CASSRQGPSYNEQFF,TGTGCCAGCAGTCGACAGGGGCCTTCCTACAATGAGCAGTTCTTC
TRBV5-1,few,TRBJ1-2,TRBD1,CASSLAQGAQHGYTF,TGCGCCAGCAGCTTGGCCCAGGGGGCGCAGCATGGCTACACCTTC
TRBV29-1,-,TRBJ1-5,TRBD1,CSPAPDRGRQPQHF,TGCAGCCCCGCACCCGACAGGGGGCGACAGCCCCAGCATTTT
TRBV7-7,-,TRBJ2-3,-,CASSPRQDSTDTQYF,TGTGCCAGCAGCCCCCGCCAGGATAGCACAGATACGCAGTATTTT
TRBV2,-,TRBJ2-3,-,CASRLQGDTQYF,TGTGCCAGCAGACTTCAAGGGGATACGCAGTATTTT
TRBV30,once,TRBJ1-1,-,CAWTAGGIDEAFF,TGTGCCTGGACCGCGGGGGGTATTGATGAAGCTTTCTTT
TRBV6-5,-,TRBJ1-2,TRBD1,CASSRTGTGEGGYTF,TGTGCCAGCAGTAGAACCGGGACAGGGGAAGGTGGCTACACCTTC
TRBV7-2,-,TRBJ1-2,-,CASSFGADYGYTF,TGTGCCAGCAGCTTCGGGGCCGACTATGGCTACACCTTC
TRBV5-1,few,TRBJ1-2,-,CASSVTGSGYTF,TGCGCCAGCAGCGTCACAGGGTCGGGCTACACCTTC
TRBV5-8,-,TRBJ1-1,-,CASSVNRLVSGTEAFF,TGTGCCAGCAGCGTGAACCGACTCGTATCTGGCACTGAAGCTTTCTTT
TRBV7-7,-,TRBJ2-3,TRBD2,CASSLGSGRTDTQYF,TGTGCCAGCAGCTTGGGTAGCGGGAGAACAGATACGCAGTATTTT
TRBV6-5,-,TRBJ1-5,-,CASSPRFGGNQPQHF,TGTGCCAGCAGCCCCCGGTTCGGAGGTAATCAGCCCCAGCATTTT
TRBV27,-,TRBJ1-3,-,CASSLRKGNTIYF,TGTGCCAGCAGTTTAAGAAAGGGAAACACCATATATTTT
TRBV28,-,TRBJ2-7,-,CASSLYPSGPRSSYEQYF,TGTGCCAGCAGTTTATACCCCTCAGGACCGCGAAGCTCCTACGAGCAGTACTTC
TRBV13,-,TRBJ2-3,-,CASSSPDYGGRLRADTQYF,TGTGCCAGCAGCTCACCCGATTACGGGGGGCGGTTAAGAGCAGATACGCAGTATTTT
TRBV6-5,-,TRBJ2-1,-,CASSYWDSSYNEQFF,TGTGCCAGCAGTTACTGGGACTCCTCCTACAATGAGCAGTTCTTC
TRBV5-8,-,TRBJ2-7,TRBD1,CASSFPGTGGLEQYF,TGTGCCAGCAGCTTCCCCGGGACAGGGGGTCTCGAGCAGTACTTC
TRBV19,-,TRBJ2-5,TRBD1,CASSIRTGVLGETQYF,TGTGCCAGTAGTATACGGACAGGGGTGTTGGGGGAGACCCAGTACTTC
TRBV5-8,-,TRBJ1-2,-,CASSKNRDVHGYTF,TGTGCCAGCAGCAAAAACAGGGACGTCCATGGCTACACCTTC
TRBV7-8,few,TRBJ1-2,TRBD1,CASSSGYGTGINEGYTF,TGTGCCAGCAGCTCGGGCTATGGGACAGGAATAAACGAGGGCTACACCTTC
TRBV10-3,once,TRBJ1-1,-,CATNGQLNTEAFF,TGTGCCACTAACGGACAGTTGAACACTGAAGCTTTCTTT
TRBV7-2,-,TRBJ2-3,TRBD2,CASSLGLLAGARDTQYF,TGTGCCAGCAGCTTAGGATTGCTAGCGGGGGCGAGAGATACGCAGTATTTT
TRBV5-1,-,TRBJ1-1,-,CASSLASEYGALNTEAFF,TGCGCCAGCAGCTTGGCCTCTGAGTATGGGGCTCTGAACACTGAAGCTTTCTTT
TRBV5-1,-,TRBJ1-5,-,CASSLTGLNQPQHF,TGCGCCAGCAGTTTAACAGGGCTCAATCAGCCCCAGCATTTT
TRBV6-5,-,TRBJ1-1,TRBD1,CASSSPKGAGTEAFF,TGTGCCAGCAGTTCCCCGAAGGGGGCTGGAACTGAAGCTTTCTTT
TRBV19,few,TRBJ1-2,-,CASSQGYGYGYTF,TGTGCCAGTAGTCAGGGGTACGGCTATGGCTACACCTTC
TRBV5-8,-,TRBJ2-7,TRBD2,CASSDEGLGGLAGNEQYF,TGTGCCAGCAGCGATGAGGGACTGGGGGGACTAGCGGGAAACGAGCAGTACTTC
TRBV19,once,TRBJ2-1,-,CASSMDVPTTRFF,TGTGCCAGTAGTATGGATGTCCCTACAACACGGTTCTTC
TRBV7-2,-,TRBJ1-4,-,CASSRGVANEKLFF,TGTGCCAGCAGTAGGGGAGTGGCTAATGAAAAACTGTTTTTT
TRBV18,-,TRBJ1-1,TRBD1,CASSPSGDSSNTEAFF,TGTGCCAGCTCACCATCCGGGGACAGCTCGAACACTGAAGCTTTCTTT
TRBV19,once,TRBJ2-2,-,CASSPTVPGELFF,TGTGCCAGTAGCCCAACAGTACCCGGGGAGCTGTTTTTT
TRBV18,-,TRBJ2-7,-,CASSPPSRFYEQYF,TGTGCCAGCTCACCACCATCCAGGTTCTACGAGCAGTACTTC
TRBV28,-,TRBJ2-1,TRBD1,CAVRGNMNEQFF,TGTGCCGTCAGGGGGAATATGAATGAGCAGTTCTTC
TRBV12-5,once,TRBJ2-3,TRBD2,CASGLVSLAGSTDTQYF,TGTGCTAGTGGTTTGGTATCACTAGCGGGCAGCACAGATACGCAGTATTTT
TRBV11-2,-,TRBJ2-7,-,CASSLLFREQYF,TGTGCCAGCAGCCTACTATTCCGAGAGCAGTACTTC
TRBV7-9,-,TRBJ1-2,-,CASSLEGRDGYGYTF,TGTGCCAGCAGCTTAGAGGGACGGGACGGCTATGGCTACACCTTC
TRBV5-4,-,TRBJ2-2,-,CASSLGGEDTGELFF,TGTGCCAGCAGCTTGGGGGGTGAGGACACCGGGGAGCTGTTTTTT
TRBV11-2,-,TRBJ1-2,-,CASSLEGGQTGSDGYTF,TGTGCCAGCAGCTTAGAAGGGGGACAAACAGGATCGGATGGCTACACCTTC
TRBV5-1,-,TRBJ2-5,TRBD2,CASSLEGTSVETQYF,TGCGCCAGCAGCTTGGAGGGGACTAGCGTGGAGACCCAGTACTTC
TRBV6-5,-,TRBJ1-1,TRBD1,CASYSQGTEAFF,TGTGCCAGTTATTCACAGGGGACTGAAGCTTTCTTT
TRBV30,-,TRBJ2-2,-,CAWSNRRSTGELFF,TGTGCCTGGAGTAACCGACGGAGCACCGGGGAGCTGTTTTTT
TRBV4-3,-,TRBJ2-3,TRBD2,CASSQLAGATDTQYF,TGCGCCAGCAGCCAACTAGCGGGGGCCACAGATACGCAGTATTTT
TRBV7-9,-,TRBJ1-1,-,CASREPTNTEAFF,TGTGCCAGCAGGGAGCCTACGAACACTGAAGCTTTCTTT
TRBV18,-,TRBJ1-1,-,CASRPGSMNTEAFF,TGTGCCAGCCGGCCAGGGAGTATGAACACTGAAGCTTTCTTT
TRBV5-6,-,TRBJ2-3,-,CASTRWLTPSTDTQYF,TGTGCCAGCACCCGGTGGCTGACGCCTAGCACAGATACGCAGTATTTT
TRBV9,-,TRBJ2-7,-,CASSVSQGPYEQYF,TGTGCCAGCAGCGTAAGCCAGGGGCCCTACGAGCAGTACTTC
TRBV19,-,TRBJ2-3,-,CASSLRGQGRQDTQYF,TGTGCCAGTAGTTTGAGGGGTCAGGGCCGACAAGATACGCAGTATTTT
TRBV19,-,TRBJ1-5,TRBD1,CASSPSKGTGGLIQPQHF,TGTGCCAGTAGTCCGTCTAAGGGGACAGGGGGCTTGATTCAGCCCCAGCATTTT
TRBV30,-,TRBJ2-7,-,CAWSPSGHEQYF,TGTGCCTGGAGCCCCTCAGGGCACGAGCAGTACTTC
TRBV29-1,-,TRBJ1-1,-,CSVEEERDPEAFF,TGCAGCGTTGAAGAAGAGAGGGACCCTGAAGCTTTCTTT
TRBV19,-,TRBJ2-7,TRBD2,CASSMKFVPGGPSYEQYF,TGTGCCAGTAGTATGAAATTCGTACCGGGAGGGCCCTCCTACGAGCAGTACTTC
TRBV30,-,TRBJ1-1,-,CAWSVGTEAFF,TGTGCCTGGAGTGTAGGCACTGAAGCTTTCTTT
TRBV7-9,-,TRBJ2-3,-,CASSLAGSLSTDTQYF,TGTGCCAGCAGCTTAGCAGGCAGCCTAAGCACAGATACGCAGTATTTT